These 8 T cell receptor beta chains were all obtained from the same sample, sequenced in a study of T cell responses to AZD1222 COVID-19 vaccine. TCRdb's copy holds only in-frame clones and misses some; the assay was immunoSEQ multiplex PCR. The table records 100,000 to 150,000 clones, roughly 91% of them present only once. The sequenced sample was peripheral blood, obtained 28 days after the second AZD1222 dose. The receptor set was obtained from an adult who received the AZD1222 COVID-19 vaccine.

The chain recombines TRBV29-1 with TRBJ1-1; D unresolved. V gave up 7 bases and J gave up 8 bases, with 17 bases separating them. Germline CDR1 reads SQVTM; CDR2 reads ANQGSEA. This CDR3 is built from 12 residues. The CDR3 DNA sequence: TGCAGCGCCGCCCTCACCCCGGGGGAAGCTTTCTTT. It is translated as CSAALTPGEAFF.

This clone showed up just a few times. Different DNA sequences within this sample yield the same CDR3. The chain couples TRBV6-5 to TRBJ1-1; D ambiguous. CDR1 MNHEY and CDR2 SVGAGI come from the germline V gene. V was shortened by 5 bases and J by 1 base, with 5 bases between the two germline ends. The CDR3 has 12 residues. The DNA of the CDR3 is TGTGCCAGCAGTCGGGGGAACACTGAAGCTTTCTTT. Protein product: CASSRGNTEAFF.

The V and J genes are TRBV7-6 and TRBJ2-7, with 11 bases fitting TRBD1. The germline V gene encodes CDR1 SGHVS and CDR2 FNYEAQ. CDR3 size: 17 residues. Trimming took 3 bases from V and 5 from J; bases not matched to a gene: 12. CDR3 DNA: TGTGCCAGCAGCTTTAATCCAACCGGGACAGGGGGTGACGAGCAGTACTTC. This encodes CASSFNPTGTGGDEQYF.

This clone was counted once. The V gene is TRBV9, the J gene TRBJ2-7, with unresolved D. Germline values: CDR1 SGDLS, CDR2 YYNGEE. There are 14 residues in the CDR3. V was trimmed by 4 bases and J by 2 bases, leaving 13 bases between them. CDR3 sequence (DNA): TGTGCCAGCAGCCCTCGAGGCAAGCCCTACGAGCAGTACTTC. Translating it yields CASSPRGKPYEQYF.

V usage is TRBV5-5 and J usage is TRBJ1-5; 10 bases match TRBD1. V lost 6 bases, J lost 2 bases, and 5 bases stayed unmatched. The CDR3 runs to 15 residues. Germline values: CDR1 SGHKS, CDR2 YYEKEE (reference sequence). DNA for the CDR3: TGTGCCAGCACCGTCGGGACAGGGGGCAATCAGCCCCAGCATTTT. Translated, it gives CASTVGTGGNQPQHF.

This chain connects TRBV4-3 to TRBJ1-6; unclear D gene. CDR1 LGHNA and CDR2 YSLEER come from the germline V gene. This CDR3 contains 18 residues. Trimming stripped 0 bases from V and 5 bases from J, with 17 bases between. CDR3: CASSQDRQPSRDNSPLHF. The CDR3 DNA reads TGCGCCAGCAGCCAAGATAGGCAGCCGAGTCGTGATAATTCACCCCTCCACTTT.

The chain is built from TRBV19 and TRBJ1-2; TRBD1 is a possible D gene (6 bases). The CDR3 runs 12 residues. The germline V gene encodes CDR1 LNHDA and CDR2 SQIVND (reference sequence). Trimming removed 10 bases from V and 4 bases from J, with 13 bases in between. CDR3 in DNA: TGTGCCATTCTGGACAGACCCTATGGCTACACCTTC. It translates to CAILDRPYGYTF.

The chain recombines TRBV7-2 with TRBJ2-7, with TRBD1 as a possible D gene (6 bases). CDR3 length: 12 residues. Per the germline V gene, CDR1 is SGHTA and CDR2 is FQGNSA. Trimming shortened V by 5 bases and J by 4 bases, and 9 bases separated the two germline ends. This CDR3 is CASSPTGYEQYF. In DNA form, the CDR3 reads TGTGCCAGCAGCCCAACAGGGTACGAGCAGTACTTC.